This T cell receptor (beta chain) was profiled in a study of blood T cells in healthy people across ages. The second PCR ran roughly 7 to 12 cycles with a sample-barcoded 5' primer and J-beta primers. Using its own MiXCR run on the 5' RACE reads, TCRdb lists one record per CDR3 protein. The profile shows about 780,000 distinct CDR3 sequences, 35% to 60% of them singletons. V gave up 5 bases and J gave up 15 bases; unmatched junction bases: 11. The CDR3 spans 12 residues. CDR1 is DFQATT and CDR2 is SNEGSKA in the germline V gene (reference sequence). The rearrangement joins TRBV20-1 to TRBJ2-1; 9 nucleotides align to TRBD2. Input material: blood. The sequence was obtained from an elderly man in good health. This CDR3 is CSAARTSAIRFF. The CDR3, as DNA: TGCAGTGCTGCCCGGACTAGCGCGATAAGGTTCTTC.